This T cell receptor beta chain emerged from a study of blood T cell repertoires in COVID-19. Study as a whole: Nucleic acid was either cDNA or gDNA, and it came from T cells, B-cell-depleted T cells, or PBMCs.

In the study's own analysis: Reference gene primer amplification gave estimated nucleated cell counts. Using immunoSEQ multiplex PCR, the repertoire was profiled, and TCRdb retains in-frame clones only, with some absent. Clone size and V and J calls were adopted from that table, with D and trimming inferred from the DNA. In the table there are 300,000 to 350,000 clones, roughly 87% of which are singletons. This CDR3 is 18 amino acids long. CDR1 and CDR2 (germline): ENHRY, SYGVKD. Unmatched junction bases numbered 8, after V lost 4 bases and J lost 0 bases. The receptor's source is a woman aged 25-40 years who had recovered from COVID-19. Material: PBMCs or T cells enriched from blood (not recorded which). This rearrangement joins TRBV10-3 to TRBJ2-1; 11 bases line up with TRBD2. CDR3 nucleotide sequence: TGTGCCATCAGTGGCACTAGCGGGGGCCAAAGCTCCTACAATGAGCAGTTCTTC. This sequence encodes CAISGTSGGQSSYNEQFF.